This record looks at one TCR beta chain sequence and its context. This record belongs to a study of blood T cell repertoires in COVID-19. As originally analysed: Amplified reference gene primers provided the basis for estimating nucleated cell counts. The table came from immunoSEQ multiplex PCR; TCRdb's copy has only in-frame clones and leaves some out. V and J calls and clone size come straight from that table; D and trimming were deduced from the DNA. The repertoire holds a few hundred thousand clones, with around 92% as singletons. CDR1 is KGHSH and CDR2 is LQKENI in the germline V gene. The length of the CDR3 is 15 residues. Trimming at V came to 5 bases and at J to 2 bases, leaving 6 bases not matched to a gene. Categorization into cohorts depended on clinical history that participants reported. Shortly before study entry, within 2 weeks, exposed participants had met a COVID-19 case.

The material sequenced was PBMCs or T cells enriched from blood (not recorded which). This chain joins TRBV18 and TRBJ2-7; 10 positions agree with TRBD1. This clonotype was sampled from a woman aged 45-65 years who had been exposed to COVID-19. The CDR3 region is CASSLGQGKTYEQYF. The CDR3 DNA is TGTGCCAGCTCATTGGGACAGGGGAAAACCTACGAGCAGTACTTC.